A few counts support the clone carrying this T cell receptor beta chain. Trimming stripped 2 bases from V and 7 bases from J, with 17 bases between. There are 15 residues in the CDR3. Looked up from germline, CDR1 is SGHTA and CDR2 is FQGNSA. For every donor, a draw yielded ten milliliters of peripheral blood. The entry originates in a study of blood T cells in healthy people across ages. The authors ran a second PCR of roughly 6 to 11 cycles using a sample-barcoded 5' primer and a J-beta primer mix. Template switching added a 12-random-nucleotide identifier to every cDNA molecule. TCRdb redid the calling of the 5' RACE reads with MiXCR, one entry per CDR3 protein. The repertoire has about 800,000 distinct CDR3 sequences, 58% of them found once; the top ten carry 22%.

The sequencing input was blood. This chain connects TRBV7-2 to TRBJ2-5; D might be TRBD1 or TRBD2, each matching 6 bases. This TCR was recovered from a man aged 25 to 45 in good health. CDR3 protein: CASSLTLDKGGTQYF. For the CDR3, the DNA is TGTGCCAGCAGCTTAACCCTAGACAAGGGGGGGACCCAGTACTTC. Variable domain in full (rest from reference TRBV7-2 and TRBJ2-5): GAGVSQSPSNKVTEKGKDVELRCDPISGHTALYWYRQSLGQGLEFLIYFQGNSAPDKSGLPSDRFSAERTGGSVSTLTIQRTQQEDSAVYLCASSLTLDKGGTQYFGPGTRLLVL.